These T cell receptor beta chains were read from a single sample in a study of a mutant IDH1 vaccine in newly diagnosed glioma. Repertoires were generated with immunoSEQ multiplex PCR, while TCRdb's copy carries only in-frame clones and drops some. In the table there are approximately 36,000 clones, just under 95% of which are singletons. Sequences were derived from PBMCs, sampled from a glioma patient treated with radiotherapy, temozolomide or both. The receptor set was obtained from a man aged 18-30 years with glioma. Both conserved end residues are trimmed from each CDR3. Each record gives: V gene, CDR3 protein.

>TRBV11-2
ASSLGQQEAF
>TRBV30
AWSSEGSTEAF
>TRBV5-1
ASSLGFRGQAGYGYT
>TRBV7-2
ASSPQTATRNNEQF
>TRBV4-2
ASSQESGDTEAF
>TRBV6-1
ASSSGTANTEAF
>TRBV6-5
ASSPRGRSGNEQF
>TRBV30
AWSDSGGPRDTQY
>TRBV5-6
ASSYLARVSNTEAF
>TRBV4-1
ASSRLAGTDTQY
>TRBV30
AWMDLRLGNNYGYT
>TRBV6-5
ASSYGEGYNSPLH
>TRBV5-4
ASSRDGAYEQY
>TRBV5-1
ASSLTGRRNTGELF
>TRBV5-1
ASSPEGGRAWNEQF
>TRBV19
ASREGSRTEAF
>TRBV5-4
ASSLGTGQAEQY
>TRBV5-1
ASSLDSTNEKLF
>TRBV2
ASRGRDRGEHTEAF
>TRBV7-8
ASSLIAEGETQY
>TRBV9
ASSSKGEGSPLH
>TRBV6-6
ASSYSGRPYGYT